The entry below describes one T cell receptor (beta chain). These data originate in a study of CD8+ T cells in alopecia areata. Treatment specified: oral pan-JAK inhibitor, 5-10 mg twice daily. Separation by sorting yielded CD4+ and CD8+ T cells from PBMCs. Isolated RNA was reverse transcribed into cDNA used as the sequencing template. Sequencing was performed with immunoSEQ multiplex PCR; in TCRdb, only in-frame clones are kept and a portion is missing. The repertoire holds approximately 200,000 clones, with less than 45% as singletons. Germline V gene lookup returns CDR1 SGHVS and CDR2 FNYEAQ. Trimming removed 2 bases from V and 7 bases from J; junction bases left unmatched: 3. The CDR3 totals 13 residues.

This sequence was found in a human donor with alopecia areata. Here the sequenced sample was CD4+ T cells sorted from blood, taken at approximately week 39, from a patient treated with tofacitinib. The V call is TRBV7-6, the J call TRBJ1-1; TRBD1 matches 8 bases. The CDR3 DNA sequence: TGTGCCAGCAGCTTAACCGGGACAGGTGAAGCTTTCTTT. Its protein product is CASSLTGTGEAFF.